The clone carrying this TCR beta chain was detected ten times or more. Its cognate antigen is unknown. Deletions cut 2 bases from V and 5 bases from J, with 6 bases between. Germline CDR1 is ENHRY and CDR2 is SYGVKD. The CDR3 has 12 residues. TCRdb analysed the reads with MiXCR anew, one entry per CDR3 protein. The sample includes around 230,000 distinct CDR3 sequences, 6% to 8% of them seen just once. The data stem from a study of T cell repertoires in cytomegalovirus infection. About the research overall: Public TCR beta signatures indicated both CMV infection and matching HLA type.

Broader study findings: HLA-C-restricted CMV-specific TCR beta clonotypes prevailed in the ex vivo response. CMV carriers having the relevant HLA were flagged by cumulative public TCR beta family frequency.

The material sequenced was PBMCs. The sequence derives from a human donor in good health (CMV status not recorded). Some clones in this sample may be carry-over from other donors' samples. This chain joins TRBV10-3 and TRBJ1-1; D remains ambiguous. The DNA of the CDR3 is TGTGCCATCAGTGAGGTGATAACTGAAGCTTTCTTT. Residues: CAISEVITEAFF.